This TCR beta chain was captured by sequencing in a study of cytomegalovirus exposure and HLA in healthy donors. Regarding the study as a whole: Among TCR sequences, most were rare, though some public TCRs appeared in many donors. It was confirmed in vitro that a few of the CMV-associated chains were specific for CMV antigens. Most TCR beta V segments were productive about 87% or about 30% of the time in an earlier analysis.

Concerning this clone itself: Its specificity is not known.

With 60 Vbeta and 13 Jbeta primers, the PCR was carried out. Generated by immunoSEQ multiplex PCR, the TCRdb table keeps only in-frame clones and is missing some. The sample includes 150,000 to 200,000 clones, around 81% of them seen just once. The receptor was isolated from a woman in her forties in good health and CMV-seronegative. Sequencing was performed on PBMCs.

Written as DNA, the CDR3 is TGTGCCAGCAGCTCTCAGGCGGGGGGCACAGATACGCAGTATTTT. Protein: CASSSQAGGTDTQYF. The chain links TRBV6-4 to TRBJ2-3, with 7 bases fitting TRBD2. After removal of 6 bases from V and 1 base from J, the junction contained 7 bases not matched to a gene. CDR3 length: 15 residues. Germline V CDR1 and CDR2: MRHNA, SNTAGT.